These 29 T cell receptor beta chains share one sample of origin, sequenced in a study of CD8 T cells in ankylosing spondylitis (dated by TCRdb to 2016 to 2017). Library preparation used 5' RACE. The run used an Illumina HiSeq 2500. TCRdb's own reprocessing of the public reads used fastp at Q25 and MiXCR and kept productive beta chains. Rows are combined by CDR3 protein, so each entry shows the most common genes and DNA. This sample has roughly 440,000 distinct CDR3 sequences in its table, and approximately 17% of those were observed once. The top ten clones comprise approximately 0.97% of the sample. No antigen is known for these receptors. Overall study outcomes, separate from this receptor: A TCR beta motif made up of eight or nine highly homologous amino acid variants appeared to be characteristic of blood from ankylosing spondylitis patients.

Sequenced input: blood, either unsorted or a sorted T cell fraction (not recorded which). These receptor sequences come from a male donor with ankylosing spondylitis.

The chain is built from TRBV15 and TRBJ1-6; the match to TRBD1 covers 7 bases. CDR3 length: 17 amino acids. Germline V gene lookup returns CDR1 LNHNV and CDR2 YYDKDF (reference sequence). The V gene end was trimmed by 7 bases and the J gene end by 6 bases; junction bases not matched to a gene: 15. The CDR3 loop reads CATIPRGGVVVNSPLHF. CDR3 DNA: TGTGCCACCATCCCCAGGGGGGGGGTCGTTGTTAATTCACCCCTCCACTTT.

The gene calls are TRBV3-1 and TRBJ1-4, with 7 bases that match TRBD1. CDR1 is LGHDT, CDR2 YNNKEL, per germline (reference sequence). CDR3 length: 13 amino acids. V shed 8 bases and J 7 bases; nucleotides not matched to a gene: 7. CDR3 loop: CASAGGKGEKLFF. In DNA, the CDR3 is TGTGCCAGCGCAGGGGGAAAGGGTGAAAAACTGTTTTTT.

The rearrangement links TRBV7-2 to TRBJ2-5; D possibly corresponds to TRBD2 (5 bases). V lost 5 bases and J 2 bases, leaving 12 bases between the germline ends. The germline V gene has CDR1 SGHTA and CDR2 FQGNSA. This CDR3 contains 14 residues. The CDR3 is CASSPRTAQETQYF. The CDR3 region has the DNA TGTGCCAGCAGCCCCCGGACTGCTCAAGAGACCCAGTACTTC.

This clonotype came up a few times. The rearrangement links TRBV5-5 to TRBJ2-3; the D call may be TRBD1 or TRBD2 (5 bases each). The germline CDR1 and CDR2 sequences are SGHKS and YYEKEE (reference sequence). The V gene lost 4 bases and the J gene lost 0 bases, with 9 bases spanning the gap. The CDR3 is 14 amino acids. The CDR3 loop is CASSHWDSTDTQYF. Here the CDR3 DNA reads TGTGCCAGCAGCCACTGGGACAGCACAGATACGCAGTATTTT.

The chain carries TRBV5-1 and TRBJ2-1, with TRBD2 as a possible D gene (5 bases). Germline CDR1 SGHRS, CDR2 YFSETQ. The CDR3 totals 17 residues. Trimming shortened V by 3 bases and J by 0 bases, and 16 bases separated the two germline ends. CDR3 bases: TGCGCCAGCAGCTCCGGATATAAGCGGAGCTCCTACAATGAGCAGTTCTTC. Encoded protein: CASSSGYKRSSYNEQFF. Based on the CDR3 plus reference TRBV5-1 and TRBJ2-1, the full variable domain is KAGVTQTPRYLIKTRGQQVTLSCSPISGHRSVSWYQQTPGQGLQFLFEYFSETQRNKGNFPGRFSGRQFSNSRSEMNVSTLELGDSALYLCASSSGYKRSSYNEQFFGPGTRLTVL.

This clonotype was observed at least ten times. The V gene is TRBV20-1, the J gene TRBJ1-6, with 10 bases fitting TRBD1. V was clipped by 6 bases and J by 10 bases; unmatched bases: 6. This CDR3 contains 13 residues. Germline CDR1 is DFQATT and CDR2 is SNEGSKA (reference sequence). This CDR3 reads CSARQGAWSPLHF. CDR3 bases: TGCAGTGCCCGACAGGGGGCTTGGTCACCCCTCCACTTT.

The CDR3 DNA follows: TGCAGTGCACAGACTAGCGGAACCTACGAGCAGTACTTC. Protein sequence: CSAQTSGTYEQYF. The chain carries TRBV20-1 and TRBJ2-7, with TRBD2 matching over 9 bases. CDR1 is DFQATT, CDR2 SNEGSKA, per germline (reference sequence). The CDR3 totals 13 residues. V lost 6 bases, J lost 2 bases, and 5 bases stayed unmatched.

The chain carries TRBV7-2 and TRBJ2-7; 10 bases match TRBD2. V gave up 2 bases and J gave up 5 bases; unmatched junction bases: 6. CDR1 and CDR2 (germline): SGHTA, FQGNSA. This CDR3 has 15 amino acids. The CDR3 loop is CASSLNPSGSHEQYF. CDR3 in DNA: TGTGCCAGCAGCTTAAATCCTAGCGGGAGCCACGAGCAGTACTTC.

V and J are TRBV27 and TRBJ2-1; no definite D call. The CDR3 has 14 residues. V lost 8 bases to trimming and J lost 0 bases, with 11 bases between them. In germline, CDR1 is MNHEY, CDR2 SMNVEV (reference sequence). CDR3 amino acids: CASAGPASYNEQFF. In nucleotides, the CDR3 is TGTGCCAGCGCCGGACCGGCCTCCTACAATGAGCAGTTCTTC.

This clonotype was counted many times. V is TRBV2 and J is TRBJ2-7; 10 bases align to TRBD2. The CDR3 consists of 13 residues. The germline V gene has CDR1 SNHLY and CDR2 FYNNEI. J was trimmed by 6 bases and V by 8 bases; bases with no gene match: 7. The CDR3 is CASFLAGVGEQYF. The CDR3 nucleotides read TGTGCCAGCTTCCTAGCGGGAGTGGGCGAGCAGTACTTC.

The rearrangement uses TRBV19 and TRBJ1-2; 8 positions agree with TRBD1. Germline V CDR1 and CDR2: LNHDA, SQIVND (reference sequence). J lost 4 bases, V lost 3 bases, and 7 bases had no gene match. The CDR3 is made up of 15 amino acids. As DNA, the CDR3 is TGTGCCAGTAGTATTTTTGACAGGGGCTCCTATGGCTACACCTTC. It specifies CASSIFDRGSYGYTF.

The chain links TRBV29-1 to TRBJ1-2; 7 nucleotides align to TRBD1. Germline assignment: CDR1 SQVTM and CDR2 ANQGSEA. The ends lost 1 base at V and 0 bases at J; junction bases unmatched: 5. This CDR3 has 15 residues. The CDR3 spells CSVEAWTGSNYGYTF. CDR3 sequence (DNA): TGCAGCGTTGAAGCCTGGACAGGATCTAACTATGGCTACACCTTC.

This clonotype was seen only a few times. V is TRBV19 and J is TRBJ1-6; possible D gene TRBD1, 6 bases. This CDR3 is built from 15 residues. CDR1 and CDR2 (germline): LNHDA, SQIVND (reference sequence). V lost 3 bases and J lost 8, with 14 bases in between. The CDR3 sequence is CASSIGRRGDSPLHF. The CDR3 DNA is TGTGCCAGTAGTATTGGCCGCAGGGGAGATTCACCCCTCCACTTT.

This clonotype was detected only a few times. The chain recombines TRBV5-1 with TRBJ1-2, with D possibly being TRBD1 (5 bases). This CDR3 has 15 residues. V was trimmed by 3 bases and J by 2 bases, leaving 14 bases between them. Germline-derived CDR1 and CDR2 are SGHRS and YFSETQ. This CDR3 reads CASSWAGTANYGYTF. CDR3 DNA: TGCGCCAGCAGCTGGGCCGGGACGGCAAACTATGGCTACACCTTC.

This clonotype has just a few counts. This sequence joins TRBV12-3 or TRBV12-4 and TRBJ1-5; TRBD1 matches at 7 bases. V lost 6 bases and J lost 0; bases outside the gene matches: 5. The CDR3 runs to 15 residues. CDR3 bases: TGTGCCAGCAGCGCGGACAGGCTTAGCAATCAGCCCCAGCATTTT. As protein: CASSADRLSNQPQHF.

At least ten counts were recorded for this clonotype. This sequence joins TRBV12-3 or TRBV12-4 and TRBJ2-1; 9 bases agree with TRBD1. J lost 9 bases, V lost 5 bases, and 11 bases had no gene match. This CDR3 comprises 15 residues. CDR3 DNA: TGTGCCAGCAGTCCGGGACAGGGTACCCCGACTGAGCAGTTCTTC. This encodes CASSPGQGTPTEQFF.

The chain couples TRBV12-3 or TRBV12-4 to TRBJ1-1; possible D gene TRBD1, 5 bases. V lost 7 bases and J 2 bases, leaving 14 bases between the germline ends. CDR3 length equals 14 residues. The CDR3 DNA sequence: TGTGCCAGCACCCCCGCAGACAGAAACACTGAAGCTTTCTTT. It codes for CASTPADRNTEAFF.

The chain carries TRBV9 and TRBJ2-2; TRBD2 agrees at 10 bases. The V gene end was trimmed by 3 bases and the J gene end by 4 bases; junction bases not matched to a gene: 3. The germline V gene encodes CDR1 SGDLS and CDR2 YYNGEE. The CDR3 runs 15 residues. CDR3 amino acids: CASSEREGGTGELFF. The CDR3 coding sequence is TGTGCCAGCAGCGAGCGGGAGGGTGGCACCGGGGAGCTGTTTTTT.

This clonotype has more than one count but fewer than ten. V is TRBV7-2 and J is TRBJ2-7; D gene ambiguous. CDR1 is SGHTA and CDR2 is FQGNSA in the germline V gene. The CDR3 has 13 residues. The germline V and J ends were trimmed by 0 bases and 5 bases, with 8 bases remaining between them. CDR3 DNA: TGTGCCAGCAGCTTAGCGACCCCAAACGAGCAGTACTTC. It yields the protein CASSLATPNEQYF.

This clonotype was counted at least ten times. The V call is TRBV6-2 or TRBV6-3, the J call TRBJ1-5; D uncertain. Germline values: CDR1 MNHEY, CDR2 SVGEGT. This CDR3 comprises 18 residues. V lost 0 bases and J 1 base, leaving 16 bases between the germline ends. Here the CDR3 DNA reads TGTGCCAGCAGTTACTCGTTTGGGGAGATTATGAGCAATCAGCCCCAGCATTTT. It yields the protein CASSYSFGEIMSNQPQHF.

This clonotype was counted many times. The chain links TRBV28 to TRBJ1-3; D is uncertain. This CDR3 spans 14 amino acids. In germline, CDR1 is MDHEN, CDR2 SYDVKM. Trimming stripped 4 bases from V and 0 bases from J, with 7 bases between. The CDR3 coding sequence is TGTGCCAGCAGTTCGCAGAGCTCTGGAAACACCATATATTTT. Translation: CASSSQSSGNTIYF.

The chain links TRBV5-1 to TRBJ2-3; perhaps TRBD1 as D (6 bases). The CDR3 is 14 residues long. The V end was cut by 5 bases, the J end by 6 bases, with 16 bases between. Looked up from germline, CDR1 is SGHRS and CDR2 is YFSETQ. The CDR3 sequence: CASRSQGPQDTQYF. CDR3 DNA: TGCGCCAGCAGAAGTCAGGGGCCGCAGGATACGCAGTATTTT. The entire variable domain, with the rest obtained from reference TRBV5-1 and TRBJ2-3, is as follows: KAGVTQTPRYLIKTRGQQVTLSCSPISGHRSVSWYQQTPGQGLQFLFEYFSETQRNKGNFPGRFSGRQFSNSRSEMNVSTLELGDSALYLCASRSQGPQDTQYFGPGTRLTVL.

This clonotype occurred many times. The chain links TRBV5-1 to TRBJ1-4; 7 nucleotides align to TRBD1. CDR3 length: 15 residues. Germline assignment: CDR1 SGHRS and CDR2 YFSETQ. Trimming cost V 4 bases and J 2 bases; bases outside gene matches: 5. CDR3 nucleotides: TGCGCCAGCAGCCCGACAGGGTCGACTAATGAAAAACTGTTTTTT. This gives the protein CASSPTGSTNEKLFF.

CDR3 sequence: CASSTTGPISNNSPLHF. The CDR3 DNA follows: TGTGCCAGCAGTACGACAGGGCCAATTAGCAATAATTCACCCCTCCACTTT. The rearrangement uses TRBV12-3 or TRBV12-4 and TRBJ1-6; 7 positions match TRBD1. Trimming cost V 5 bases and J 5 bases; bases outside gene matches: 12. The length of the CDR3 is 17 residues.

V and J are TRBV30 and TRBJ1-3; D remains ambiguous. There are 17 residues in the CDR3. Germline CDR1 reads GTSNPN; CDR2 reads SVGIG (reference sequence). The V end lost 6 bases, the J end lost 2 bases, and 23 bases lay between the germline ends. CDR3 sequence (DNA): TGTGCCTGCCTAAGGGTGGGCTCCCTAGGCACTGGAAACACCATATATTTT. As protein: CACLRVGSLGTGNTIYF.

The chain employs TRBV15 and TRBJ1-2; TRBD1 might be the D (5 bases). Trimming removed 0 bases at V and 7 bases at J, with 12 bases between. Germline V lookup: CDR1 LNHNV, CDR2 YYDKDF (reference sequence). The CDR3 consists of 14 residues. CDR3 bases: TGTGCCACCAGCAGAGATCGGCAGGGTGGTGGCTACACCTTC. It is translated as CATSRDRQGGGYTF.

This clonotype was detected only a few times. The rearrangement uses TRBV7-9 and TRBJ1-1; possible D gene TRBD1, 5 bases. The CDR3 extends over 13 amino acids. The germline V gene encodes CDR1 SEHNR and CDR2 FQNEAQ (reference sequence). V was clipped by 5 bases and J by 3 bases, with 10 bases between them. The CDR3 nucleotides read TGTGCCAGCAGCAGAGGACAAGACACTGAAGCTTTCTTT. It codes for CASSRGQDTEAFF.

The chain joins TRBV30 to TRBJ2-2; TRBD1 matches at 7 bases. V gave up 1 base and J gave up 13 bases; unmatched junction bases: 9. Germline V CDR1 and CDR2: GTSNPN, SVGIG (reference sequence). The CDR3 covers 13 residues. CDR3 sequence reads: CAWSEGAHNGLFF. The CDR3 nucleotides are TGTGCCTGGAGTGAGGGGGCCCATAATGGGCTGTTTTTT.

This clonotype was seen a handful of times. The V gene is TRBV4-1, the J gene TRBJ1-3; D unresolved. CDR3 length equals 17 residues. V shed 4 bases and J shed 5 bases, with 21 bases lying between them. Germline V gives CDR1 MGHRA, CDR2 YSYEKL. The CDR3 protein is CASSLVHNRPARNTIYF. DNA of the CDR3: TGCGCCAGCAGCCTTGTACACAACCGGCCGGCCCGAAACACCATATATTTT.